Below, 26 T cell receptor beta chains from the same sample are listed, as sequenced in a study of identical twins (dated by TCRdb to about 2016). Receptors were amplified or captured by 5' RACE. The sequencer listed for this sample is Illumina HiSeq 2000. TCRdb trimmed public reads at Q25 via fastp, called clones via MiXCR and kept in-frame beta chains. Rows with a matching CDR3 protein are joined into one entry that keeps the most common DNA and genes. This sample comprises 460,000 or so distinct CDR3 sequences, approximately 15% of them detected only once. The ten top clones hold around 0.57% of the sample. These data were also filed under a second study, of yellow fever vaccine responses in identical twins.

Sample: CD4+ T cells sorted from blood. These receptors came from a young woman in good health.

V gene TRBV25-1 combines with J gene TRBJ2-1; 16 positions agree with TRBD2. Trimming took 5 bases from V and 3 from J; bases not matched to a gene: 19. Per the germline V gene, CDR1 is MGHDK and CDR2 is SYGVNS. This CDR3 comprises 22 residues. The CDR3 DNA reads as TGTGCCAGCAGTCTCCGGGGGGGCTCCGGGACTAGCGGGAGGGCCGTCTACAATGAGCAGTTCTTC. It translates to CASSLRGGSGTSGRAVYNEQFF.

The chain employs TRBV28 and TRBJ2-7, with TRBD1 matching over 7 bases. Germline assignment: CDR1 MDHEN and CDR2 SYDVKM. The CDR3 is 14 residues long. The V gene end was trimmed by 5 bases and the J gene end by 2 bases; junction bases not matched to a gene: 6. CDR3 nucleotide sequence: TGTGCCAGCAGTGGGGACAGTAAGGCCTACGAGCAGTACTTC. Its translation is CASSGDSKAYEQYF.

The genes are TRBV9 and TRBJ2-5; tentatively, D is TRBD1 (5 bases). The V gene lost 0 bases and the J gene lost 5 bases, with 14 bases spanning the gap. The CDR3 loop spans 15 amino acids. Germline V gives CDR1 SGDLS, CDR2 YYNGEE. CDR3 coding DNA: TGTGCCAGCAGCGTAGGTCCAGGCGCAGGGGAGACCCAGTACTTC. The encoded protein is CASSVGPGAGETQYF.

This clonotype was counted between two and nine times. The V gene is TRBV7-4, the J gene TRBJ2-7; D remains ambiguous. Germline-derived CDR1 and CDR2 are SGHVT and SQSDAQ. This CDR3 region has 16 residues. V lost 5 bases and J lost 0, with 17 bases in between. The CDR3 DNA sequence: TGTGCCAGCAGCCCGAAGCGTGACTGCAGCTCCTACGAGCAGTACTTC. Translated, it gives CASSPKRDCSSYEQYF.

This clonotype has just a few counts. CDR3 residues: CASRPGQGREKLFF. CDR3 bases: TGTGCCAGCAGGCCCGGACAGGGCCGTGAAAAACTGTTTTTT. V and J are TRBV28 and TRBJ1-4; 8 bases map to TRBD1. V trimming: 6 bases; J trimming: 7 bases; junction bases outside the gene matches: 7. The CDR3 sequence is 14 residues long. CDR1 and CDR2 from the germline V gene are MDHEN and SYDVKM.

This clonotype was picked up a small number of times. The genes are TRBV20-1 and TRBJ2-1, with D maybe TRBD2 (6 bases). The germline gives CDR1 DFQATT, CDR2 SNEGSKA (reference sequence). V was shortened by 6 bases and J by 5 bases, with 8 bases between the two germline ends. The CDR3 sequence is 11 residues long. The CDR3 sequence is CSAAGNNEQFF. The CDR3 DNA follows: TGCAGTGCGGCGGGAAACAATGAGCAGTTCTTC.

This clonotype was seen a few times. The chain combines TRBV4-2 with TRBJ1-6; no clear D gene. Germline V gives CDR1 LGHNA, CDR2 YNFKEQ. The CDR3 runs 17 residues. V was pared by 0 bases and J by 1 base, with 10 bases between. CDR3 in DNA: TGTGCCAGCAGCCAAGATAGTAGCGGGTCCTATAATTCACCCCTCCACTTT. Protein sequence: CASSQDSSGSYNSPLHF.

This clonotype was seen a handful of times. The gene calls are TRBV20-1 and TRBJ2-3, with a weak D call TRBD2 (7 bases). Germline V CDR1 and CDR2: DFQATT, SNEGSKA (reference sequence). Trimming left V 3 bases short and J 0 bases short, with 16 bases between. This CDR3 is 16 amino acids long. The CDR3 nucleotides are TGCAGTGCTAGTAGGGGGGGGAAGACTAGCACAGATACGCAGTATTTT. It yields the protein CSASRGGKTSTDTQYF.

This clonotype came up a few times. The V and J genes are TRBV9 and TRBJ2-1; perhaps D is TRBD1 or TRBD2 (5 bases each). Germline lookup yields CDR1 SGDLS and CDR2 YYNGEE. V was trimmed by 4 bases and J by 4 bases, leaving 21 bases between them. This CDR3 has 17 amino acids. The chain's CDR3 is CASSRDPGPMVYNEQFF. The DNA of the CDR3 is TGTGCCAGCAGCAGGGATCCGGGACCTATGGTTTACAATGAGCAGTTCTTC.

In its sample, this clonotype was seen many times. The V and J genes are TRBV29-1 and TRBJ2-3, with 9 bases matching TRBD2. The CDR3 is made up of 16 amino acids. Germline V lookup: CDR1 SQVTM, CDR2 ANQGSEA. V trimming: 7 bases; J trimming: 6 bases; junction bases outside the gene matches: 17. CDR3 in amino acids: CSAVEARGGVRDTQYF. The CDR3 DNA reads as TGCAGCGCCGTGGAGGCGCGGGGGGGCGTTCGGGATACGCAGTATTTT.

The J gene is TRBJ2-1, the V gene TRBV20-1, with unresolved D. Per the germline V gene, CDR1 is DFQATT and CDR2 is SNEGSKA (reference sequence). V lost 7 bases and J 9 bases, leaving 10 bases between the germline ends. The CDR3 runs to 10 residues. The CDR3 nucleotides read TGCAGTGTTTCTTTGGGTGAGCAGTTCTTC. This sequence encodes CSVSLGEQFF.

This clonotype was detected only a few times. The V gene is TRBV28, the J gene TRBJ2-7; possibly TRBD2 for D (6 bases). Germline CDR1 reads MDHEN; CDR2 reads SYDVKM. V was clipped by 7 bases and J by 4 bases, with 17 bases between them. The CDR3 is made up of 14 amino acids. This chain's CDR3 is CASTPSAPRYEQYF. The CDR3 nucleotides read TGTGCCAGCACCCCTAGCGCCCCTCGGTACGAGCAGTACTTC.

The chain recombines TRBV20-1 with TRBJ2-3; 10 bases match TRBD1. The CDR3 runs to 16 residues. The J segment lost 2 bases and the V segment lost 1 base, leaving 6 bases of the junction unmatched. The germline V gene encodes CDR1 DFQATT and CDR2 SNEGSKA (reference sequence). The CDR3 region is CSARALDRGDTDTQYF. The CDR3 bases are TGCAGTGCTAGAGCCTTGGACAGGGGGGACACAGATACGCAGTATTTT.

The CDR3: CASSVTSGNYNEQFF. CDR3 nucleotide sequence: TGTGCCAGCAGCGTAACTAGCGGGAACTACAATGAGCAGTTCTTC. This chain connects TRBV7-2 to TRBJ2-1; TRBD2 matches at 10 bases. The CDR3 length is 15 residues. The germline CDR1 and CDR2 sequences are SGHTA and FQGNSA. V shed 5 bases and J 3 bases; nucleotides not matched to a gene: 4.

The chain joins TRBV7-9 to TRBJ1-1; tentative D call: TRBD1 (5 bases). Trimming cost V 5 bases and J 3 bases, with 16 bases left between them. Looked up from germline, CDR1 is SEHNR and CDR2 is FQNEAQ (reference sequence). The CDR3 spans 15 residues. Written as DNA, the CDR3 is TGTGCCAGCAGCCCTAAGGGGTTGTTGGACACTGAAGCTTTCTTT. Residues: CASSPKGLLDTEAFF.

The rearrangement joins TRBV5-1 to TRBJ2-7; 12 bases map to TRBD1. Germline V gene data show CDR1 as SGHRS and CDR2 as YFSETQ. There are 14 residues in the CDR3. V lost 7 bases and J lost 6; bases outside the gene matches: 8. The CDR3 loop reads CASHTGTGGREQYF. In DNA, the CDR3 is TGCGCCAGCCATACCGGGACAGGGGGCCGCGAGCAGTACTTC. The whole variable domain, filled in from reference TRBV5-1 and TRBJ2-7, reads KAGVTQTPRYLIKTRGQQVTLSCSPISGHRSVSWYQQTPGQGLQFLFEYFSETQRNKGNFPGRFSGRQFSNSRSEMNVSTLELGDSALYLCASHTGTGGREQYFGPGTRLTVT.

V usage is TRBV15 and J usage is TRBJ2-7; either TRBD1 or TRBD2 may fit D (5 bases each). CDR1 and CDR2 from the germline V gene are LNHNV and YYDKDF (reference sequence). This CDR3 is built from 16 residues. With 0 bases removed from V and 1 base from J, the gap between germline ends came to 13 bases. CDR3 nucleotides: TGTGCCACCAGCAGAGATTCTTTGGGGGATTCCTACGAGCAGTACTTC. It encodes CATSRDSLGDSYEQYF. The whole variable domain, remainder taken from reference TRBV15 and TRBJ2-7, is DAMVIQNPRYQVTQFGKPVTLSCSQTLNHNVMYWYQQKSSQAPKLLFHYYDKDFNNEADTPDNFQSRRPNTSFCFLDIRSPGLGDTAMYLCATSRDSLGDSYEQYFGPGTRLTVT.

This chain links TRBV7-3 with TRBJ2-7, with D possibly being TRBD1 (6 bases). Trimming stripped 1 base from V and 3 bases from J, with 10 bases between. The CDR3 has 14 amino acids. Germline values: CDR1 SGHTA, CDR2 FQGTGA. The CDR3 region is CASSLKGGDYEQYF. In nucleotides, the CDR3 is TGTGCCAGCAGCTTAAAAGGGGGTGACTACGAGCAGTACTTC.

This clonotype has just a few counts. The V and J genes are TRBV7-2 and TRBJ2-2; maybe TRBD2 (5 bases). CDR1 and CDR2 (germline): SGHTA, FQGNSA. CDR3 length: 15 amino acids. V lost 5 bases and J 5 bases, leaving 15 bases between the germline ends. The CDR3 loop reads CASSPRGGGTGELFF. CDR3 coding DNA: TGTGCCAGCAGCCCCCGTGGAGGAGGTACCGGGGAGCTGTTTTTT.

This clonotype has more than one count but fewer than ten. This chain connects TRBV6-2 or TRBV6-3 to TRBJ2-3, with 8 bases identical to TRBD2. Trimming removed 6 bases from V and 0 bases from J; junction bases left unmatched: 2. This CDR3 has 14 amino acids. Per germline, CDR1 MNHEY and CDR2 SVGEGT. As DNA, the CDR3 is TGTGCCAGCAGGAGCGGGGGTAGCACAGATACGCAGTATTTT. The encoded protein is CASRSGGSTDTQYF.

This clonotype has only a few counts. This chain connects TRBV6-1 to TRBJ2-7; TRBD1 aligns across 9 bases. Unmatched junction bases numbered 8, after V lost 6 bases and J lost 5 bases. The V gene's germline CDR1 is MNHNS and CDR2 SASEGT. This CDR3 spans 14 amino acids. The CDR3 loop reads CASSITGGMNEQYF. The CDR3 DNA follows: TGTGCCAGCAGCATAACAGGGGGCATGAACGAGCAGTACTTC.

This clonotype was found many times. The chain couples TRBV29-1 to TRBJ2-7, with 13 bases aligning to TRBD2. Germline values: CDR1 SQVTM, CDR2 ANQGSEA. V lost 1 base, J lost 5 bases, and 14 bases stayed unmatched. This CDR3 spans 18 amino acids. CDR3 sequence (DNA): TGCAGCGTTGAAGCAGGAACTAGCGGGAGGGCCATCAACAACGAGCAGTACTTC. Translated, it gives CSVEAGTSGRAINNEQYF.

The sample holds many counts of this clonotype. The chain joins TRBV4-1 to TRBJ2-1; tentatively, D is TRBD1 (5 bases). CDR1 is MGHRA, CDR2 YSYEKL, per germline. Trimming stripped 3 bases from V and 5 bases from J, with 8 bases between. This CDR3 has 13 residues. The CDR3 DNA reads TGCGCCAGCAGCCAGGTCAGGGACAATGAGCAGTTCTTC. Translating it yields CASSQVRDNEQFF.

Many counts were recorded for this clonotype. The chain is built from TRBV10-3 and TRBJ2-2; D not certain. Trimming removed 5 bases at V and 0 bases at J, with 10 bases between. The germline gives CDR1 ENHRY, CDR2 SYGVKD. The CDR3 is 15 amino acids. The CDR3 DNA sequence: TGTGCCATCAGTCTCGAGACCCCGAACACCGGGGAGCTGTTTTTT. Residues: CAISLETPNTGELFF.

The chain couples TRBV5-1 to TRBJ2-5; D uncertain. Germline V gene lookup returns CDR1 SGHRS and CDR2 YFSETQ. The CDR3 totals 14 residues. V gave up 3 bases and J gave up 6 bases, with 15 bases separating them. CDR3 nucleotides: TGCGCCAGCAGCTCAGACCCCCGTAGACAGACCCAGTACTTC. Translated, it gives CASSSDPRRQTQYF.

This clonotype has at least ten counts. This rearrangement joins TRBV5-1 to TRBJ2-3; unclear D gene. The CDR3 sequence is 13 residues long. The V and J ends lost 4 bases and 2 bases respectively, with 8 bases between them. Germline V gives CDR1 SGHRS, CDR2 YFSETQ. CDR3 nucleotide sequence: TGCGCCAGCAGCAAGCCCGACACAGATACGCAGTATTTT. Translating it yields CASSKPDTDTQYF.